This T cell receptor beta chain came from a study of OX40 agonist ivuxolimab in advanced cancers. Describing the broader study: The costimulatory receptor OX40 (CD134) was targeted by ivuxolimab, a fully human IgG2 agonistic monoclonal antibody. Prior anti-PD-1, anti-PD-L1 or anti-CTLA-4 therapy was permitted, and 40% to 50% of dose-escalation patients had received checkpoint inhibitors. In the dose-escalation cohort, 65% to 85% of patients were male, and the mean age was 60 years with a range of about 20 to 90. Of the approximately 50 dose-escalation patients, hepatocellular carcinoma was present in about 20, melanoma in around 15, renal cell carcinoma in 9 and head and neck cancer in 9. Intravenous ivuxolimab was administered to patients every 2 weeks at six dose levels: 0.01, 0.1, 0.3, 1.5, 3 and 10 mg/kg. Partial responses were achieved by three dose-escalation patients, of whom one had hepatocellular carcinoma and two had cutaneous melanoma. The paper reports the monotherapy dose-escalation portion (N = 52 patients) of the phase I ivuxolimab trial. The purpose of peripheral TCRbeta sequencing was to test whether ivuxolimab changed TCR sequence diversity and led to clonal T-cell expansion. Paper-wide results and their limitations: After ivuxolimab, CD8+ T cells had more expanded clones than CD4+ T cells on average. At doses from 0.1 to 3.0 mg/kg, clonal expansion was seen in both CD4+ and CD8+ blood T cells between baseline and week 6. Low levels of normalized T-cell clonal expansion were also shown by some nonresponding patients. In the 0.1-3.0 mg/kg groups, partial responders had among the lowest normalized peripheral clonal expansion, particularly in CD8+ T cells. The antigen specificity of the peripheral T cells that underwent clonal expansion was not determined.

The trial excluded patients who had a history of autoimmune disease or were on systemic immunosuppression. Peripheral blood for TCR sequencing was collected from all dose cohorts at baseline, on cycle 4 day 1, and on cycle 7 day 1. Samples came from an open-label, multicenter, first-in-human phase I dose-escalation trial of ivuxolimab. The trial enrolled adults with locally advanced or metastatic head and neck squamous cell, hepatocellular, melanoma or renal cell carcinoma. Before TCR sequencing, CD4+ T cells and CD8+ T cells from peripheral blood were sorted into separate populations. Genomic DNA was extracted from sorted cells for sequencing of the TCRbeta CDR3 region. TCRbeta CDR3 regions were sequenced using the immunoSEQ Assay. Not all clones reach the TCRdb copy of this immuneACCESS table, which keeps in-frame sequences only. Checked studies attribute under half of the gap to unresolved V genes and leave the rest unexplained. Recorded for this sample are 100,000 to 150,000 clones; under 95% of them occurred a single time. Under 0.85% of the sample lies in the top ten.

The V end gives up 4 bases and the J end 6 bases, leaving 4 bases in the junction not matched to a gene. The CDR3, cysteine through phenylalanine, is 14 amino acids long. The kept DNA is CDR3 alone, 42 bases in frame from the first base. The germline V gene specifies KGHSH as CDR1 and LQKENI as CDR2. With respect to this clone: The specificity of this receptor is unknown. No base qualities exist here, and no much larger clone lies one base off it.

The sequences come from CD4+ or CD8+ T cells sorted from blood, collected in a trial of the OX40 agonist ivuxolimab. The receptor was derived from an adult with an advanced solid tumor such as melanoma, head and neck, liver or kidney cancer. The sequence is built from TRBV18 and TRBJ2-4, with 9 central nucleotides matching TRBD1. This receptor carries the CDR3 CASSQLTGGNIQYF. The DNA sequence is TGTGCCAGCTCACAACTGACAGGGGGAAACATTCAGTACTTC.